These 2 T cell receptor beta chains were all obtained from the same sample, sequenced in a study of read filtering for tumor transcriptome and immune sequencing. This library used around 400 ng RNA and molecular barcoded adaptors spanning alpha/delta and beta/gamma chains. TCRdb recomputed calls from the reads with MiXCR, one row per CDR3 protein. This table has over 45,000 distinct CDR3 sequences, roughly 20% appearing once. The sequenced material came from a population of CD138-negative cells sorted from bone marrow. All receptors derive from a donor at least 40 years old with multiple myeloma.

The sample holds many counts of this clonotype. The V call is TRBV27, the J call TRBJ2-2; the D is unclear. With 1 base removed from V and 4 bases from J, the gap between germline ends came to 7 bases. This CDR3 is built from 14 residues. Germline CDR1 MNHEY, CDR2 SMNVEV (reference sequence). The CDR3 DNA reads as TGTGCCAGCAGTTTATTCCCGGGCACCGGGGAGCTGTTTTTT. Amino acid sequence: CASSLFPGTGELFF.

In its sample, this clonotype was seen many times. The chain employs TRBV5-1 and TRBJ1-1; D is possibly TRBD1 (6 bases). V dropped 2 bases and J dropped 4 bases, with 24 bases sitting between them. The CDR3 has 18 amino acids. Germline V gene sequence: CDR1 SGHRS, CDR2 YFSETQ. The CDR3 region has the DNA TGCGCCAGCAGCTTATCTAAAGGGATAACAGGGAAAAGCACTGAAGCTTTCTTT. It specifies CASSLSKGITGKSTEAFF. Supplemented by reference TRBV5-1 and TRBJ1-1, the full variable domain reads KAGVTQTPRYLIKTRGQQVTLSCSPISGHRSVSWYQQTPGQGLQFLFEYFSETQRNKGNFPGRFSGRQFSNSRSEMNVSTLELGDSALYLCASSLSKGITGKSTEAFFGQGTRLTVV.